One and the same sample provided the 2 T cell receptor beta chains below, sequenced in a study of blood T cell repertoires in COVID-19. Only in-frame clones appear in the TCRdb table, and some are missing; sequencing was by immunoSEQ multiplex PCR. The table lists over 90,000 clones, approximately 86% of them singletons, with about 2.9% in the top ten. Sequenced input: peripheral blood. These receptors all stem from a man between 50 and 59 years old with active or convalescent COVID-19.

The chain has TRBV30 and TRBJ2-1; 8 nucleotides line up with TRBD1. The CDR3 spans 15 residues. The germline V gene has CDR1 GTSNPN and CDR2 SVGIG (reference sequence). Trimming took 1 base from V and 8 from J; bases not matched to a gene: 10. CDR3: CAWSEPSGQGDEQFF. Written as DNA, the CDR3 is TGTGCCTGGAGTGAACCCTCCGGACAGGGCGATGAGCAGTTCTTC.

This clone has only one observation. V and J are TRBV7-8 and TRBJ1-1; no definite D call. V was cut by 5 bases and J by 4 bases, with 11 bases left in between. The CDR3 totals 13 residues. Germline CDR1 and CDR2: SGHVS and FQNEAQ. The CDR3 loop is CASSPRGVTEAFF. Here the CDR3 DNA reads TGTGCCAGCAGCCCCCGGGGAGTCACTGAAGCTTTCTTT.